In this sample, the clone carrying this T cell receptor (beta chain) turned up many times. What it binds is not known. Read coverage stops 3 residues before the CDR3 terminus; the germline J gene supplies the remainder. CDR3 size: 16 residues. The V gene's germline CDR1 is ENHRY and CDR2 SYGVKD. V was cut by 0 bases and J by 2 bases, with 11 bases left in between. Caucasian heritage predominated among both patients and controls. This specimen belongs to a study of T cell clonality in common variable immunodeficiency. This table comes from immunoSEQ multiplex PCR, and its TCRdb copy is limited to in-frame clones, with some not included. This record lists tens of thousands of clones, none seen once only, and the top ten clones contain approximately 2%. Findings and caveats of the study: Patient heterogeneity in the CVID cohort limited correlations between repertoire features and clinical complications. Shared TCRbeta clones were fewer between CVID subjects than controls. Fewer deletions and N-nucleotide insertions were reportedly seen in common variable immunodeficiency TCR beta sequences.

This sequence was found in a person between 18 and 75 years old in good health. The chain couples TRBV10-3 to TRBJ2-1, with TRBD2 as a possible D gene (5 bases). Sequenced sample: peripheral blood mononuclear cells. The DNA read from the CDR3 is TGTGCCATCAGTGAGTCGTCGGGGTCTCCCTACAATGAG. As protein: CAISESSGSPYNE. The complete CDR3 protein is CAISESSGSPYNEQFF.